This record concerns one T cell receptor beta chain sequence. This clonotype was observed at least ten times. Base qualities are not at hand, and no much larger clone is one base apart. This entry belongs to a study of T cells after yellow fever vaccination (dated by TCRdb to the late 2010s). Concerning the study at large: Staining for CD3, CD45RA, CCR7 and CD95 was used to sort memory subsets (EM, EMRA, CM and Tscm) on a BD FACS Aria III. The cohort comprised two healthy male donors, one aged 18 to 29 and one aged 30 to 40 years. Blood was drawn at multiple timepoints before and after primary and secondary immunization, with bulk PBMC replicates and cell subsets isolated. Libraries from fractions with low cell numbers were prepared with the SMART-Seq v4 Ultra Low Input RNA kit. To follow T-cell clones before and after primary and booster YFV17D yellow fever vaccination, bulk TCR alpha and beta repertoires were sequenced over time. Memory subsets were sorted on days 0, 15 and 45 and at 18 months following primary vaccination, and on days 0, 15 and 45 following the 30-year booster.

Per the publication, the treatment or condition label means: live attenuated yellow fever vaccine strain. A standard Ficoll-Paque protocol was used to isolate PBMCs from peripheral blood. For sorted memory subsets, RNA extraction was done with the RNeasy Micro Kit. Broader findings and caveats from the paper: A small fraction of clonotypes appeared in both the CD4 and CD8 compartments, likely as a result of convergent recombination. On day 0, almost all vaccine-responding clonotypes were found to be below detection in the sorted memory subsets. The secondary T-cell response was found to be weaker but faster than the primary response, with a peak reached on day 5 rather than on day 15. Most clones expanded after primary vaccination (about 96% of CD4 and 88% of CD8) were re-detected after the booster, suggesting that broad memory maintenance occurred. Computational filtering was needed because FACS-sorted repertoires could contain abundant contaminating clonotypes from the bulk population. The study included only two donors, which limits how far the findings can be generalized.

The sequencer was an Illumina NovaSeq 6000. TCR cDNA was synthesized by 5'RACE template switching, which introduced a universal primer site and unique molecular identifiers. Priming for cDNA synthesis came from both the TCR alpha and TCR beta constant segments. Library amplification involved two PCR steps, and the second step added sample barcodes and sequencing adapters. Libraries were sequenced on Illumina HiSeq 2500 (2x100 bp) or NovaSeq (2x150 bp). In the original analysis: Demultiplexing of reads and collapsing into UMI consensus sequences were performed with MIGEC, and V(D)J alignment was carried out with MiXCR. Clonotypes responding to the vaccine were identified with edgeR on replicate PBMC samples, with the criteria of FDR below 0.01 and a log2 fold change above 5 up to day 15. Each bulk clonotype received a CD4 or CD8 identity based on whether the sequenced CD4 or CD8 repertoire contained that clonotype at higher abundance. To estimate the distribution of each clone across memory phenotypes, clonotype frequencies in memory subsets were weighted by FACS-sorted cell numbers. Using fastp trimming at Q25 and MiXCR clonotype assembly, TCRdb reanalyzed the public sequencing data and kept in-frame beta chains. Each entry is one CDR3 protein sequence, shown with its most common DNA and genes. In this record, the V and J calls reflect TCRdb's handling and not the investigators' own analysis. Present in this sample are more than 25,000 distinct CDR3 sequences, 4% to 5.5% of which were seen just once. The ten largest make up 35% to 45% of the sample.

The trim is 6 bases for V and 3 bases for J, with a gap of 12 bases between the germline ends. The germline V gene supplies CDR1 SNHLY and CDR2 FYNNEI. Measured from the cysteine to the phenylalanine, the CDR3 is 14 residues long. Left in the record is the CDR3 DNA by itself, 42 bases read in frame from the first base. The chain couples TRBV2 to TRBJ1-5, with a weak D call of TRBD1 (5 bases match). The receptor was derived from a man between 18 and 29 years old who received the YFV17D yellow fever vaccine. Sequenced material: PBMCs, either bulk or a sorted T-cell subset (CD4+, CD8+, memory, or dextramer-sorted; not recorded which), taken on the day of the yellow fever booster vaccination. The encoded CDR3 is CASRLGRANQPQHF. The nucleotide sequence is given as TGTGCCAGCAGATTAGGCAGGGCCAATCAGCCCCAGCATTTT.